A selection of T cell receptor beta chains follows, all from one sample in a study of spatial heterogeneity in lung cancer. One entry per CDR3 protein results from TCRdb running MiXCR on the 5' RACE reads. The sample shows 11,000 or so distinct CDR3 sequences, roughly 3.6% of them seen only once. The specimen was PBMCs, collected at surgery. Source of these receptors: a female donor with early-stage non-small cell lung cancer. Each CDR3 is given with its conserved first and last residue. The D gene is left open where the match is weak. Clone size is shown for a subset of rows, as once, few, many or a class of expanded clone.

v_call: TRBV6-5
d_call: TRBD2
clone_size: once
j_call: TRBJ2-1
cdr3_nt: TGTGCCAGCAGTTACTATCCTAGCGGTTACAATGAGCAGTTCTTC
cdr3_aa: CASSYYPSGYNEQFF

v_call: TRBV7-2
d_call: .
clone_size: many
j_call: TRBJ1-1
cdr3_nt: TGTGCCAGCAGCTTAGGTCCAGGGCCGGTAAGGAACACTGAAGCTTTCTTT
cdr3_aa: CASSLGPGPVRNTEAFF

v_call: TRBV7-2
d_call: .
clone_size: .
j_call: TRBJ1-6
cdr3_nt: TGTGCCAGCAGCTTAGGGACAGATAATTCACCCCTCCACTTT
cdr3_aa: CASSLGTDNSPLHF

v_call: TRBV5-1
d_call: .
clone_size: many
j_call: TRBJ1-1
cdr3_nt: TGCGCCAGCAGCCCGGAAAGGAACACTGAAGCTTTCTTT
cdr3_aa: CASSPERNTEAFF

v_call: TRBV20-1
d_call: TRBD1
clone_size: many
j_call: TRBJ1-2
cdr3_nt: TGCAGTGCTAGGAGGGGGACAGCCGATGGCTACACCTTC
cdr3_aa: CSARRGTADGYTF

v_call: TRBV10-3
d_call: .
clone_size: many
j_call: TRBJ2-1
cdr3_nt: TGTGCCGCTCTGGGCTCACAGGGTAAAGGGCAGTTCTTC
cdr3_aa: CAALGSQGKGQFF

v_call: TRBV11-2
d_call: .
clone_size: many
j_call: TRBJ2-1
cdr3_nt: TGTGCCAGCAGCTTAATTCCCCAGGGGAATGAGCAGTTCTTC
cdr3_aa: CASSLIPQGNEQFF

v_call: TRBV18
d_call: .
clone_size: many
j_call: TRBJ1-5
cdr3_nt: TGTGCCAGCTCACCCCTTAAGGGGGACAGCAATCAGCCCCAGCATTTT
cdr3_aa: CASSPLKGDSNQPQHF

v_call: TRBV24-1
d_call: TRBD1
clone_size: many
j_call: TRBJ2-1
cdr3_nt: TGTGCCACCAGTGATTTGCCGACAGGGGTAAAATTCTTC
cdr3_aa: CATSDLPTGVKFF

v_call: TRBV12-5
d_call: .
clone_size: .
j_call: TRBJ2-5
cdr3_nt: TGTGCTAGTTTGGGGGCGGGGCAAGAGACCCAGTACTTC
cdr3_aa: CASLGAGQETQYF

v_call: TRBV19
d_call: .
clone_size: many
j_call: TRBJ1-1
cdr3_nt: TGTGCCAGTAGTATGAGGCAGAACACTGAAGCTTTCTTT
cdr3_aa: CASSMRQNTEAFF

v_call: TRBV20-1
d_call: .
clone_size: medium-sized
j_call: TRBJ2-7
cdr3_nt: TGCAGTGCTAGAGGTGCTAGCGAGCAGTACTTC
cdr3_aa: CSARGASEQYF

v_call: TRBV20-1
d_call: TRBD2
clone_size: many
j_call: TRBJ2-1
cdr3_nt: TGCAGTGCTATCAGCGGGAGCGGGTATGAGCAGTTCTTC
cdr3_aa: CSAISGSGYEQFF

v_call: TRBV7-2
d_call: .
clone_size: many
j_call: TRBJ2-3
cdr3_nt: TGTGCCAGCAGCTTAGAGACTCTAGCAGATACGCAGTATTTT
cdr3_aa: CASSLETLADTQYF